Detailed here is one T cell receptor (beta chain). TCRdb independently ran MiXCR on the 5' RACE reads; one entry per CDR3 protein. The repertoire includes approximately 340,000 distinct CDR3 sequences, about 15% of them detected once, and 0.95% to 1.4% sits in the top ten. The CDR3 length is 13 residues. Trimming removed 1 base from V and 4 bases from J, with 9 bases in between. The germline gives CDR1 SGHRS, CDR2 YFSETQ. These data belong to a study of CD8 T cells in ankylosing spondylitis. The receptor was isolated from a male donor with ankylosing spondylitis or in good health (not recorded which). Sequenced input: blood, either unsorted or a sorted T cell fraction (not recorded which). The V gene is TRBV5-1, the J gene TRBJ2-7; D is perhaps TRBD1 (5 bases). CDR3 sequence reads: CASSLKTAYEQYF. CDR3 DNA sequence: TGCGCCAGCAGCTTGAAGACAGCTTACGAGCAGTACTTC.